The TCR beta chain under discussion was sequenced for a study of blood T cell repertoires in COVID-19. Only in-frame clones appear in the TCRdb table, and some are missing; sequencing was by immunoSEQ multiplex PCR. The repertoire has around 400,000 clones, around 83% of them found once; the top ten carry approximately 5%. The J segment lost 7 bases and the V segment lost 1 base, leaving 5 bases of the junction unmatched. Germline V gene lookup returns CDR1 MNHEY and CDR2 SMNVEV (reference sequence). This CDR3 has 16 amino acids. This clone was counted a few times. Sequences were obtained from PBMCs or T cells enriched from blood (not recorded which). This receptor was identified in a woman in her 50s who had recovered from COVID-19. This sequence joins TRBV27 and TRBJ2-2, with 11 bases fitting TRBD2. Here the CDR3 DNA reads TGTGCCAGCAGTTTATTAGCGGGGGGGCGAGGCGGGGAGCTGTTTTTT. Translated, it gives CASSLLAGGRGGELFF.